At least ten counts were recorded for the clone carrying this T cell receptor (beta chain). Its antigen is unknown. Using its own MiXCR run on the 5' RACE reads, TCRdb lists one record per CDR3 protein. The data show 11,000 to 15,000 distinct CDR3 sequences, about 10% seen once. This specimen comes from a study of neurological immune-mediated disorders. Notes on the study in general: No CDR3 amino acid sequences were shared by expanded clones across subjects, suggesting private repertoires in all groups.

CDR3 length: 14 amino acids. Germline CDR1 and CDR2: SQVTM and ANQGSEA. The V end was cut by 6 bases, the J end by 0 bases, with 11 bases between. This chain joins TRBV29-1 and TRBJ2-2; a possible D gene is TRBD2 (5 bases). The sequence was obtained from a middle-aged woman in good health. Sequencing input: PBMCs. Written as DNA, the CDR3 is TGCAGCGTCTTAGCGAAACCGAACACCGGGGAGCTGTTTTTT. Its protein product is CSVLAKPNTGELFF.